This T cell receptor (beta chain) was profiled in a study of CD8 T cells in Susac syndrome. V lost 3 bases and J lost 3, with 9 bases in between. Germline CDR1 reads SGHAT; CDR2 reads FQDESV (reference sequence). The CDR3 consists of 14 residues. About 0.45 to 1 ug RNA was reverse transcribed with random hexamers. With immunoSEQ multiplex PCR, TCR beta CDR3 was amplified across 54 Vbeta and 13 Jbeta. Using its own MiXCR run on the immunoSEQ multiplex PCR reads, TCRdb lists one record per CDR3 protein. The sample carries 85,000 to 120,000 distinct CDR3 sequences, 94% recorded once. Sequencing of TCR beta was undertaken in CD8+ and CD4+ T cells derived from blood.

The sequence came from a human donor with Susac syndrome. What was sequenced was CD8+ T cells from PBMCs. This rearrangement joins TRBV11-1 to TRBJ1-5; no clear D gene. Here the CDR3 DNA reads TGTGCCAGCAGCTTCCCCGGGCCCAATCAGCCCCAGCATTTT. Translated: CASSFPGPNQPQHF.